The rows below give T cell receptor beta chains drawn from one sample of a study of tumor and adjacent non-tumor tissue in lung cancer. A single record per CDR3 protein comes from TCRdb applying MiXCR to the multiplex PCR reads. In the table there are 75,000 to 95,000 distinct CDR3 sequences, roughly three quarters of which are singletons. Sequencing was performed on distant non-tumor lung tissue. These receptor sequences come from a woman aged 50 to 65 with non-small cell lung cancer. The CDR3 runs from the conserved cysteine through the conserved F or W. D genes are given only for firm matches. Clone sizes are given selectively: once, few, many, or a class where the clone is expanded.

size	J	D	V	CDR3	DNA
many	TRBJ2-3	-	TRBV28	CASSLTGGPEADTQYF	TGTGCCAGCAGTTTAACAGGCGGACCAGAGGCGGATACGCAGTATTTT
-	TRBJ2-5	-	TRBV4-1	CANSHGAQESQYF	TGCGCCAATAGCCACGGGGCACAAGAGTCCCAGTACTTC
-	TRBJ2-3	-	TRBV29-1	CSVVHYSHYF	TGCAGCGTTGTGCATTATTCGCACTATTTT
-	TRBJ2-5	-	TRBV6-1	CASSGSPVGLETQYF	TGTGCCAGCAGTGGATCCCCGGTGGGCTTAGAGACCCAGTACTTC
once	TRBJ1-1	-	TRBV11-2	CTSGLLMLGTEAFF	TGTACCAGCGGCTTGCTAATGCTGGGAACAGAAGCTTTCTTT
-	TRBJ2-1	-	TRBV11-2	CASSLEGASEQFF	TGTGCCAGCAGCCTCGAGGGTGCCAGTGAGCAGTTCTTC
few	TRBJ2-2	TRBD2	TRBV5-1	CASNYSLGTSGTGELFF	TGCGCCAGCAACTACAGCCTCGGGACTAGCGGCACCGGGGAGCTGTTTTTT
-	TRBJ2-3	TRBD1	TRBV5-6	CASSSGTGLDTDTQYF	TGTGCCAGCAGCTCAGGGACAGGGCTGGATACAGATACGCAGTATTTT
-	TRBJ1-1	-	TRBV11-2	CASCFLPQGTEAFF	TGTGCAAGCTGCTTCCTCCCCCAGGGGACTGAAGCTTTCTTT
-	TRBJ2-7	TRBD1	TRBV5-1	CASSSSTGPYEQYF	TGCGCCAGCAGCTCTTCGACAGGGCCCTACGAGCAGTACTTC
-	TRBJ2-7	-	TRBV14	CANRHDTYEQYF	TGTGCCAACAGGCATGACACCTACGAGCAGTACTTC
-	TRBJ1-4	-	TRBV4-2	CASSRTRDGGEEKLFF	TGTGCCAGCAGCCGCACCCGGGACGGGGGAGAAGAAAAACTGTTTTTT
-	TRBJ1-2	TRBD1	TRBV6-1	CASRLRQGAGHGYTF	TGTGCCAGCAGGCTAAGGCAGGGGGCCGGCCATGGCTACACCTTC
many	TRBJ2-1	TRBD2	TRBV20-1	CSARVASGSNEQFF	TGCAGTGCTAGAGTGGCTAGCGGGAGCAATGAGCAGTTCTTC
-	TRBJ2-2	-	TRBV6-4	CASSEAENTGVLFF	TGTGCCAGCAGTGAAGCGGAGAACACTGGGGTGCTGTTTTTC
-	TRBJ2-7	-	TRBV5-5	CARSMIRSYEQYF	TGTGCCAGGAGCATGATAAGAAGCTACGAGCAGTACTTC
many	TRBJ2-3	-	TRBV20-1	CSAPLSTDTQYF	TGCAGTGCTCCTCTTAGCACAGATACGCAGTATTTT
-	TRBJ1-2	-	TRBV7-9	CASSPTDKGDYGYTF	TGTGCCAGCAGCCCGACTGACAAGGGTGACTATGGCTACACCTTC
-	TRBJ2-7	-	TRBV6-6	CASSFRLREIEQYF	TGTGCCAGCAGTTTTAGGTTGCGAGAAATCGAGCAGTACTTC
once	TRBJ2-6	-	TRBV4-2	CASSPSVGADVLTF	TGTGCCAGCAGCCCGTCAGTGGGGGCCGACGTCCTGACTTTC
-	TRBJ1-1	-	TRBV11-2	CVSSVEPGANTEAFF	TGTGTCAGCAGCGTAGAACCGGGGGCGAACACTGAAGCTTTCTTT
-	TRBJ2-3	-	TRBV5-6	CASSLSDIGNMQYF	TGTGCTAGCAGTTTGAGCGACATCGGAAATATGCAGTATTTT
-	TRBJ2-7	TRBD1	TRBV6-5	CASSGRTGRIHEQYF	TGTGCCAGCAGTGGCAGGACAGGGCGAATCCACGAGCAGTACTTT
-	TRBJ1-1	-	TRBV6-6	CASSSPTVCNTEAFF	TGTGCCAGCAGTTCCCCGACAGTGTGTAACACTGAAGCTTTCTTT
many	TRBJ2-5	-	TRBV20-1	CSAFRMRAGEETQYF	TGCAGTGCTTTCCGGATGAGGGCGGGCGAGGAGACCCAGTACTTC
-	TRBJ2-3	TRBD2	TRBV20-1	CSVRVVGLAGGSTDTQYF	TGCAGTGTTCGAGTTGTGGGACTAGCGGGAGGTAGCACAGATACGCAGTATTTT
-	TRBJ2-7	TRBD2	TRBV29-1	CSVELAGGASIYEQCF	TGCAGCGTGGAACTAGCGGGAGGCGCGTCAATCTACGAGCAGTGCTTC
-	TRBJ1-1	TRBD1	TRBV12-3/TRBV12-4	CASGLGTGEAFF	TGTGCCAGTGGTTTGGGGACAGGGGAAGCCTTCTTT
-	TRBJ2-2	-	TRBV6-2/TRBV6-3	CASSAGPGTANTGELLF	TGTGCCAGCAGTGCAGGCCCCGGGACGGCGAACACCGGGGAGCTGCTTTTT
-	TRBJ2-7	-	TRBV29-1	CSGRVGEDEHYF	TGCAGCGGACGAGTGGGAGAAGACGAGCATTACTTC
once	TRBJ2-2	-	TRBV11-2	CASSFDKTGELFF	TGTGCCAGCAGCTTCGATAAGACCGGGGAGCTGTTTTTC
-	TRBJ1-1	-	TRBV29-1	CSIVNTESFF	TGCAGCATCGTGAACACTGAATCTTTCTTT
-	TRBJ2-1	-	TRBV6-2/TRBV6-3	CANSPVLVGVNEQFF	TGTGCCAATAGCCCCGTACTAGTGGGTGTAAATGAGCAGTTCTTC
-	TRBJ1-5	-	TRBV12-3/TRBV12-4	CASTMSRGSQPQHF	TGTGCCAGCACCATGTCGAGGGGTAGTCAGCCCCAGCATTTT
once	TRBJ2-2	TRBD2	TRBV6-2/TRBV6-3	CVSKRYLAGVANTGDLFF	TGTGTCAGCAAACGCTACCTAGCGGGAGTGGCGAACACCGGGGATCTGTTTTTT
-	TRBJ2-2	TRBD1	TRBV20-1	CSTPRQGANTGELFF	TGCAGTACTCCCAGACAGGGGGCGAACACAGGGGAGCTGTTTTTT
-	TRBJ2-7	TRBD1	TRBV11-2	CASSSRQGAILHEQYF	TGTGCCAGCAGCTCCCGACAGGGGGCTATACTCCACGAGCAGTACTTC
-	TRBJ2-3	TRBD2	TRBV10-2	CASSGNRANTQYF	TGCGCCAGTAGCGGGAATAGGGCAAATACGCAGTATTTT
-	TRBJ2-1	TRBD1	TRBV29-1	CSIGLPGQGRIEQFF	TGCAGCATTGGATTACCCGGACAGGGTCGGATTGAGCAGTTCTTC
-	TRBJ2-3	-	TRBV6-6	CVSTPGGPIGTQYF	TGTGTCAGCACCCCTGGAGGACCGATAGGTACGCAGTATTTT
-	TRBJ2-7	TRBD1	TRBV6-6	CAGNLPGQGYDQYF	TGTGCCGGCAACCTACCGGGACAGGGATACGATCAGTACTTC
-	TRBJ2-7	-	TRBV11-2	CGSSLSSVEQYF	TGTGGCAGCAGCTTAAGCAGCGTGGAGCAGTATTTC
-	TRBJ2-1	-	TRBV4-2	CASSQDWERYNEQFF	TGTGCCAGCAGCCAAGACTGGGAGAGATACAATGAGCAGTTCTTC
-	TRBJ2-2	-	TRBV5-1	CASIIRLAATGELFF	TGCGCCAGCATCATCCGCCTTGCGGCCACCGGGGAGTTGTTTTTT
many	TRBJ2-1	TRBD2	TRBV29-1	CSVAGLAGGSNEQFF	TGCAGCGTTGCCGGACTAGCGGGAGGGTCGAATGAGCAGTTCTTC
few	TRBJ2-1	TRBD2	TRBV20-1	CSAIIGLESYNEQSF	TGCAGTGCTATTATAGGACTAGAATCCTACAATGAGCAGTCCTTC
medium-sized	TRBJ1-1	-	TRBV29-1	CSVVRNTEAFF	TGCAGCGTTGTCAGGAACACTGAAGCTTTCTTT